What follows are 24 T cell receptor beta chains derived from one specimen sequenced in a study of human T cells and chemical hapten exposure. The sample's time point: patch test 3, about 24 weeks after DPC sensitization. Treatment specified: therapeutic diphenylcyclopropenone sensitization with weekly scalp DPC. TCRdb called the RACE reads again in MiXCR, with one record for every CDR3 protein. Of about 160,000 distinct CDR3 sequences in the sample, around a quarter were seen once. Sequencing used whole blood, obtained in connection with sensitization to the hapten diphenylcyclopropenone (DPC). Receptors were obtained from a woman younger than 30 with alopecia areata. Some clones in this sample may be carry-over from other donors' samples.

V usage is TRBV7-2 and J usage is TRBJ2-2; 10 bases are shared with TRBD2. V trimming: 7 bases; J trimming: 5 bases; junction bases outside the gene matches: 7. The CDR3 is 15 amino acids. The germline V gene encodes CDR1 SGHTA and CDR2 FQGNSA. CDR3 coding DNA: TGTGCCAGCATCCTTAGCGGGGGGATTACCGGGGAGCTGTTTTTT. As protein: CASILSGGITGELFF. The full variable domain, rest sourced from reference TRBV7-2 and TRBJ2-2, is GAGVSQSPSNKVTEKGKDVELRCDPISGHTALYWYRQSLGQGLEFLIYFQGNSAPDKSGLPSDRFSAERTGGSVSTLTIQRTQQEDSAVYLCASILSGGITGELFFGEGSRLTVL.

The chain links TRBV7-9 to TRBJ2-1; 7 nucleotides agree with TRBD2. Germline-derived CDR1 and CDR2 are SEHNR and FQNEAQ (reference sequence). V gave up 0 bases and J gave up 6 bases; unmatched junction bases: 11. The CDR3 extends over 17 amino acids. Written as DNA, the CDR3 is TGTGCCAGCAGCTTAGCCCCGGGACTATTCGCAGGCAATGAGCAGTTCTTC. It yields the protein CASSLAPGLFAGNEQFF.

This chain connects TRBV12-3 or TRBV12-4 to TRBJ1-2, with D hard to call. Trimming left V 5 bases short and J 8 bases short, with 12 bases between. The CDR3 has 12 amino acids. CDR3: CASSLAWHGYTF. In DNA, the CDR3 is TGTGCCAGCAGTCTCGCATGGCACGGCTACACCTTC.

Many counts were recorded for this clonotype. The chain carries TRBV25-1 and TRBJ2-3; TRBD2 is a possible D gene (6 bases). Germline loops: CDR1 MGHDK, CDR2 SYGVNS. This CDR3 is 15 amino acids long. V was pared by 11 bases and J by 0 bases, with 18 bases between. The CDR3 loop reads CASSQEGLSTDTQYF. In nucleotides, the CDR3 is TGTGCCTCCTCTCAGGAGGGACTTAGCACAGATACGCAGTATTTT.

The rearrangement uses TRBV9 and TRBJ2-3; D is possibly TRBD1 (6 bases). Germline V gene lookup returns CDR1 SGDLS and CDR2 YYNGEE. V was trimmed by 1 base and J by 2 bases, leaving 17 bases between them. The CDR3 is 17 residues long. The CDR3 nucleotides are TGTGCCAGCAGCGTAAGGCAAGGGGACACTCTCACAGATACGCAGTATTTT. Translated: CASSVRQGDTLTDTQYF.

This clonotype was detected only a few times. The rearrangement links TRBV12-3 or TRBV12-4 to TRBJ2-5, with 11 nucleotides matching TRBD2. With 6 bases clipped from V and 9 bases from J, the junction kept 21 bases outside the gene matches. The CDR3 length is 18 residues. This CDR3 reads CASRARPGTSGPIGAQYF. In DNA form, the CDR3 reads TGTGCCAGCAGGGCTCGACCTGGGACTAGCGGCCCTATTGGGGCCCAGTACTTC.

This chain links TRBV18 with TRBJ1-3, with D unclear. The CDR3 covers 16 residues. CDR1 and CDR2 from the germline V gene are KGHSH and LQKENI. V lost 3 bases and J lost 0, with 12 bases in between. The chain's CDR3 is CASSPDATFSGNTIYF. The CDR3 DNA follows: TGTGCCAGCTCACCGGACGCGACATTCTCTGGAAACACCATATATTTT.

J is TRBJ1-4 and V is TRBV4-1; perhaps TRBD1 as D (5 bases). Looked up from germline, CDR1 is MGHRA and CDR2 is YSYEKL. This CDR3 region has 14 residues. V was pared by 5 bases and J by 5 bases, with 12 bases between. The chain's CDR3 is CASSEQAANEKLFF. CDR3 coding DNA: TGCGCCAGCAGCGAACAGGCTGCCAATGAAAAACTGTTTTTT.

There are a few counts of this clonotype. The chain couples TRBV7-9 to TRBJ1-5; unclear D gene. Trimming took 5 bases from V and 2 from J, leaving 7 bases between them. Per the germline V gene, CDR1 is SEHNR and CDR2 is FQNEAQ (reference sequence). CDR3 length: 13 amino acids. The CDR3 is CASSETRNQPQHF. For the CDR3, the DNA is TGTGCCAGCAGCGAGACCCGCAATCAGCCCCAGCATTTT.

Written as DNA, the CDR3 is TGTGCCAGCAGCGAACCGGGACCGCAAGAGACCCAGTACTTC. Translated, it gives CASSEPGPQETQYF. This chain uses TRBV7-9 with TRBJ2-5; D possibly uses TRBD1 or TRBD2 (5 bases each). V was pared by 5 bases and J by 2 bases, with 12 bases between. CDR1 and CDR2 from the germline V gene are SEHNR and FQNEAQ (reference sequence). The CDR3 runs 14 residues.

The chain has TRBV7-2 and TRBJ2-7; D is unclear. Trimming removed 5 bases at V and 1 base at J, with 15 bases between. This CDR3 comprises 15 residues. The V gene's germline CDR1 is SGHTA and CDR2 FQGNSA. The CDR3 spells CASSPSLGRSYEQYF. In DNA form, the CDR3 reads TGTGCCAGCAGCCCGTCCCTTGGTAGGTCCTACGAGCAGTACTTC.

The chain carries TRBV4-1 and TRBJ1-4; D gene ambiguous. The CDR3 loop spans 15 amino acids. Trimming cost V 0 bases and J 5 bases, with 10 bases left between them. Germline V CDR1 and CDR2: MGHRA, YSYEKL. CDR3 amino acids: CASSQEWSLNEKLFF. Here the CDR3 DNA reads TGCGCCAGCAGCCAAGAATGGAGTTTGAATGAAAAACTGTTTTTT.

This clonotype was found a few times. J is TRBJ1-5 and V is TRBV12-3 or TRBV12-4, with D perhaps matching TRBD1 (5 bases). The CDR3 totals 15 residues. V was pared by 1 base and J by 0 bases, with 7 bases between. The CDR3 DNA reads as TGTGCCAGCAGTTTAGTGGGGGATAGCAATCAGCCCCAGCATTTT. Protein sequence: CASSLVGDSNQPQHF.

This clonotype came up many times. The rearrangement links TRBV6-2 or TRBV6-3 to TRBJ1-5; D unresolved. V was clipped by 0 bases and J by 1 base, with 16 bases between them. The CDR3 extends over 18 amino acids. CDR1 and CDR2 from the germline V gene are MNHEY and SVGEGT. The CDR3 spells CASSYSIGLAESNQPQHF. The CDR3 bases are TGTGCCAGCAGTTACTCGATAGGTTTGGCAGAGAGCAATCAGCCCCAGCATTTT.

V usage is TRBV24-1 and J usage is TRBJ2-7; D unresolved. Germline lookup yields CDR1 KGHDR and CDR2 SFDVKD. V was clipped by 3 bases and J by 1 base, with 9 bases between them. This CDR3 is built from 14 residues. Here the CDR3 DNA reads TGTGCCACCAGTGATCGTGTGAAGTCCTACGAGCAGTACTTC. This sequence encodes CATSDRVKSYEQYF.

This clonotype was observed a handful of times. V usage is TRBV5-1 and J usage is TRBJ2-1; 8 bases map to TRBD2. Germline trimming cut 2 bases from V and 9 bases from J; bases unmatched to any gene: 7. The CDR3 has 14 amino acids. The germline V gene encodes CDR1 SGHRS and CDR2 YFSETQ. CDR3 bases: TGCGCCAGCAGCTTCTCCGGGACTAGAGTTGAGCAGTTCTTC. Protein: CASSFSGTRVEQFF. The variable domain in full, completed from reference TRBV5-1 and TRBJ2-1, reads KAGVTQTPRYLIKTRGQQVTLSCSPISGHRSVSWYQQTPGQGLQFLFEYFSETQRNKGNFPGRFSGRQFSNSRSEMNVSTLELGDSALYLCASSFSGTRVEQFFGPGTRLTVL.

The rearrangement joins TRBV5-1 to TRBJ2-3; no firm D call. V dropped 8 bases and J dropped 6 bases, with 16 bases sitting between them. Germline CDR1 reads SGHRS; CDR2 reads YFSETQ. CDR3 length equals 13 residues. Here the CDR3 DNA reads TGCGCCAGTGCGAACCGTGGCAGCGATACGCAGTATTTT. Translated, it gives CASANRGSDTQYF.

The chain uses TRBV24-1 and TRBJ2-1; 13 nucleotides line up with TRBD2. Germline V gives CDR1 KGHDR, CDR2 SFDVKD. The CDR3 runs 16 residues. V was clipped by 7 bases and J by 4 bases; unmatched bases: 6. The CDR3 protein is CATSSRTSGRYNEQFF. As DNA, the CDR3 is TGTGCCACCAGCTCGCGGACTAGCGGGAGATACAATGAGCAGTTCTTC.

This clonotype has a count of ten or more. This rearrangement joins TRBV11-2 to TRBJ1-3, with D possibly matching TRBD1 (5 bases). The CDR3 spans 14 residues. V dropped 3 bases and J dropped 1 base, with 7 bases sitting between them. In germline, CDR1 is SGHAT, CDR2 FQNNGV. CDR3 coding DNA: TGTGCCAGCAGCTTGGCAGGGTCTGGAAACACCATATATTTT. Translation gives CASSLAGSGNTIYF.

V is TRBV6-2 or TRBV6-3 and J is TRBJ2-5; D might be TRBD2 (5 bases). The CDR3 is made up of 13 amino acids. Trimming pared 2 bases from V and 4 bases from J, leaving 8 bases between. Germline V lookup: CDR1 MNHEY, CDR2 SVGEGT. The CDR3 DNA sequence: TGTGCCAGCAGTTACGAGCGGAGAGAGACCCAGTACTTC. It encodes CASSYERRETQYF.

This chain connects TRBV14 to TRBJ1-1; D unresolved. CDR3 length equals 15 residues. The V gene lost 3 bases and the J gene lost 0 bases, with 11 bases spanning the gap. Germline CDR1 and CDR2: SGHDN and FVKESK. For the CDR3, the DNA is TGTGCCAGCAGCCAGCGGTCGTTCATGAACACTGAAGCTTTCTTT. This sequence encodes CASSQRSFMNTEAFF.

This clonotype has more than one count but fewer than ten. J is TRBJ2-3 and V is TRBV29-1, with D uncertain. Germline CDR1 reads SQVTM; CDR2 reads ANQGSEA. This CDR3 is built from 16 residues. V was clipped by 4 bases and J by 7 bases, with 24 bases between them. The CDR3, as DNA: TGCAGCGTTGCTAACCACATTCGACTGTCCAGAAATACGCAGTATTTT. Residues: CSVANHIRLSRNTQYF.

The gene calls are TRBV25-1 and TRBJ2-1; D gene ambiguous. The CDR3 is 14 residues long. V was clipped by 3 bases and J by 1 base, with 7 bases between them. Per germline, CDR1 MGHDK and CDR2 SYGVNS. CDR3 amino acids: CASSERASYNEQFF. The DNA for the CDR3 is TGTGCCAGCAGTGAGCGCGCATCCTACAATGAGCAGTTCTTC.

This chain links TRBV20-1 with TRBJ1-6; D unresolved. The CDR3 covers 17 residues. The V and J ends lost 1 base and 0 bases respectively, with 13 bases between them. Germline V gene sequence: CDR1 DFQATT, CDR2 SNEGSKA (reference sequence). CDR3 bases: TGCAGTGCTAGAGCCCGGGCCGCGAGCTCCTATAATTCACCCCTCCACTTT. Translating it yields CSARARAASSYNSPLHF.